This T cell receptor beta chain appears in the sequencing data of a study of blood T cell repertoires in COVID-19. Two negative PCRs, clearance, or symptom resolution were required of recovered Cohort 3 donors. This clone was observed a single time. Original analysis: Amplification of reference gene primers was used by the study to estimate nucleated cell counts. Clones were read by immunoSEQ multiplex PCR, and TCRdb kept only the in-frame ones, dropping some. V and J calls and clone size come straight from that table; D and trimming were deduced from the DNA. This table has some 130,000 clones, roughly 87% appearing once. V was clipped by 5 bases and J by 4 bases; unmatched bases: 21. CDR3 size: 20 residues. CDR1 SEHNR and CDR2 FQNEAQ come from the germline V gene (reference sequence).

The receptor was derived from a man aged 30-40 years who had recovered from COVID-19. The chain combines TRBV7-9 with TRBJ2-1, with 9 positions matching TRBD2. Sequencing used PBMCs or T cells enriched from blood (not recorded which). The CDR3 is CASSNPRREGRLTRYNEQFF. The CDR3 nucleotides read TGTGCCAGCAGCAACCCTAGGCGGGAGGGCCGACTTACGCGGTACAATGAGCAGTTCTTC.